Listed below are T cell receptor beta chains from one sample, sequenced in a study of glioma-infiltrating T cells after dendritic cell vaccination. Clones were sequenced by immunoSEQ multiplex PCR, and TCRdb holds only the in-frame ones, with some missing. This table holds roughly 50,000 clones, roughly 90% found once. Sequencing was performed on blood, taken after dendritic cell vaccination. These receptors were taken from a human donor with glioblastoma. Each CDR3 is given with its conserved first and last residue. Each record gives: J gene, D gene, V gene, CDR3 DNA, CDR3 protein. A D gene is named only where the DNA matches it firmly.

>TRBJ1-3|-|TRBV18
TGTGCCAGCTCGGCGGTATCTGGAAACACCATATATTTT
CASSAVSGNTIYF
>TRBJ1-1|-|TRBV29-1
TGCAGCGGGGGGCACCTAGAAGCTTTCTTT
CSGGHLEAFF
>TRBJ1-4|TRBD1|TRBV10-3
TGTGCCATCAGTGAGCAGGGGGATGAAAAACTGTTTTTT
CAISEQGDEKLFF
>TRBJ1-2|TRBD1|TRBV29-1
TGCAGCGTTTATTCGGGACAGGGTTTAGGAAAATATGGCTACACCTTC
CSVYSGQGLGKYGYTF
>TRBJ2-1|TRBD1|TRBV2
TGTGCCAGCAGTGATCCGGGGACAGCCTACAATGAGCAGTTCTTC
CASSDPGTAYNEQFF
>TRBJ1-4|-|TRBV28
TGTGCCAGCAGTTTATCCGGCCAGGGCTTGGGGCGTAATGAAAAACTGTTTTTT
CASSLSGQGLGRNEKLFF
>TRBJ1-2|-|TRBV6-1
TGTGCCAGCAGACCCTTAGGGGCGAGGTATGGCTACACCTTC
CASRPLGARYGYTF
>TRBJ1-3|-|TRBV5-1
TGCGCCAGCAGCTCCAGGGTAAACGGAAACACCATATATTTT
CASSSRVNGNTIYF
>TRBJ1-1|TRBD1|TRBV18
TGTGCCAGCTCACCGACCGGGACAGGGTTCCAAACTGAAGCTTTCTTT
CASSPTGTGFQTEAFF
>TRBJ2-7|TRBD2|TRBV5-1
TGCGCCAGCAGCCCCTCGGGGGGACTAGTTGAGTCCTACGAGCAGTACTTC
CASSPSGGLVESYEQYF